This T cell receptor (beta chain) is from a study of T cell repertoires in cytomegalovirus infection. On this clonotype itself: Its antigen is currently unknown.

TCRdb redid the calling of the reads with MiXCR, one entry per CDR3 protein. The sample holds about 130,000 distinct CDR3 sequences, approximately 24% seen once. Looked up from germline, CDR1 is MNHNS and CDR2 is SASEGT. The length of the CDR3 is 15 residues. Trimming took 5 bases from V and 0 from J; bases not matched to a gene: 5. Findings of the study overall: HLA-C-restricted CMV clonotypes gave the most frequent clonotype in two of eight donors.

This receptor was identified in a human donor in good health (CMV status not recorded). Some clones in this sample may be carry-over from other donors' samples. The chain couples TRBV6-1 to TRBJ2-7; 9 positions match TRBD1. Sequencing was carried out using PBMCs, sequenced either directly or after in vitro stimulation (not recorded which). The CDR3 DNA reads TGTGCCAGCAGTCCCCGGACAGGGGCCTCCTACGAGCAGTACTTC. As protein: CASSPRTGASYEQYF.